This T cell receptor beta chain was recorded in a study of technical replicates of blood from a few donors. Trimming took off 6 bases at V and 3 bases at J, with 12 bases between the two ends. The germline V gene has CDR1 MNHEY and CDR2 SVGAGI. CDR3 length: 13 amino acids. This table comes from immunoSEQ multiplex PCR, and its TCRdb copy is limited to in-frame clones, with some not included. The table has about 85,000 clones, just under 95% seen once. The rearrangement uses TRBV6-5 and TRBJ2-7, with TRBD1 as a possible D gene (6 bases). This clonotype was sampled from a human donor in good health. What was sequenced was T cells isolated from PBMCs. The chain's CDR3 is CASRQQGNYEQYF. The CDR3 bases are TGTGCCAGCAGACAACAGGGTAACTACGAGCAGTACTTC.